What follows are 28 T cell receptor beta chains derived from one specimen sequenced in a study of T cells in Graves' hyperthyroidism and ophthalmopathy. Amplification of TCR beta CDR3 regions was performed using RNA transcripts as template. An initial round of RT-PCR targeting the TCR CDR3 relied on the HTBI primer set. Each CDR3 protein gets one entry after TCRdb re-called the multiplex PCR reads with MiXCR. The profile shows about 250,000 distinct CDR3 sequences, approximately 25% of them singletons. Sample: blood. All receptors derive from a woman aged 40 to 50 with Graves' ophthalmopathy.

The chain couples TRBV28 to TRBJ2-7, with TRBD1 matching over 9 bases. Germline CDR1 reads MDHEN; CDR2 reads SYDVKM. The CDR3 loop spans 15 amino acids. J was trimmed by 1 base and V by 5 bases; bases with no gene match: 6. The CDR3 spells CASSPRQGGSYEQYF. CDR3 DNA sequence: TGTGCCAGCAGTCCAAGACAGGGGGGGTCCTACGAGCAGTACTTC.

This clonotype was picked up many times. CDR3 bases: TGTGCCAGCAGTTACTTAGAAGGGGGGGATGGCTACACCTTC. Its protein product is CASSYLEGGDGYTF. The chain carries TRBV6-5 and TRBJ1-2; maybe TRBD1 (6 bases). Germline lookup yields CDR1 MNHEY and CDR2 SVGAGI. The CDR3 is 14 residues long. The germline V and J ends were trimmed by 1 base and 6 bases, with 12 bases remaining between them.

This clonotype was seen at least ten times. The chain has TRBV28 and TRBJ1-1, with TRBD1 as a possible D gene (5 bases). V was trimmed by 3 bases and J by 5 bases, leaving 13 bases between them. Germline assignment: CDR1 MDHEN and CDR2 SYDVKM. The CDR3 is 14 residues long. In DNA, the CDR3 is TGTGCCAGCAGTTTCGACCTAAGGGGTACTGAAGCTTTCTTT. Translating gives CASSFDLRGTEAFF.

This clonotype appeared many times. The CDR3 nucleotides read TGTGCCAGCAGTCAGCAGGGGCACTATGGCTACACCTTC. The encoded protein is CASSQQGHYGYTF. V and J are TRBV28 and TRBJ1-2, with a weak D call TRBD1 (6 bases). Germline CDR1 and CDR2: MDHEN and SYDVKM. The CDR3 has 13 residues. Deletions cut 5 bases from V and 3 bases from J, with 10 bases between.

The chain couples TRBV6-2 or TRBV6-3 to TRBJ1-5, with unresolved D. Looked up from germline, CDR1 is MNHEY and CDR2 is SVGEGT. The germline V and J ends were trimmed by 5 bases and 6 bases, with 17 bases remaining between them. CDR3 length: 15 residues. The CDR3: CASSGSAKGFQPQHF. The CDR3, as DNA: TGTGCCAGCAGTGGTTCCGCTAAGGGTTTTCAGCCCCAGCATTTT.

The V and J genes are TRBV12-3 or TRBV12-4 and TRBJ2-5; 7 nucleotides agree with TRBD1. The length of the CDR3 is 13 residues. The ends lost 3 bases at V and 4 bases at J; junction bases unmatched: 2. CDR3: CASSFAGGETQYF. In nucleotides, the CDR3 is TGTGCCAGCAGTTTTGCAGGGGGAGAGACCCAGTACTTC.

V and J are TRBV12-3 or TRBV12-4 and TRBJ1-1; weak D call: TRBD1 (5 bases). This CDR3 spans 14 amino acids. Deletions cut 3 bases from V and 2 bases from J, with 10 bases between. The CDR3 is CASSLGVRNTEAFF. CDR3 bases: TGTGCCAGCAGTTTGGGGGTAAGAAACACTGAAGCTTTCTTT.

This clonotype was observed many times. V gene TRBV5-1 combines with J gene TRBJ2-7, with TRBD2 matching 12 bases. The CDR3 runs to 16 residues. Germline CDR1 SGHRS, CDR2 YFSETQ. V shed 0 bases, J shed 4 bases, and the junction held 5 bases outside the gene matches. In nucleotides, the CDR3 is TGCGCCAGCAGCTTGGGGGGACTAGCGGGTACTTACGAGCAGTACTTC. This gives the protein CASSLGGLAGTYEQYF.

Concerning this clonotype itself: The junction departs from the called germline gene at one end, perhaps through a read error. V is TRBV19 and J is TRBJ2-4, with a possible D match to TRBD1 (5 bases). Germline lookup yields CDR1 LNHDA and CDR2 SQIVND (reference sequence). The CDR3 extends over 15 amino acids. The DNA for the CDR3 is TGTGCCAGTAGTTTTGCGACAGCTACCAAAAACATCCAGTACTTC. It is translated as CASSFATATKNIQYF. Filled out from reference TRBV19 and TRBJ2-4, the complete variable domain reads DGGITQSPKYLFRKEGQNVTLSCEQNLNHDAMYWYRQDPGQGLRLIYYSQIVNDFQKGDIAEGYSVSREKKESFPLTVTSAQKNPTAFYLCASSFATATKNIQYFGAGTRLSVL.

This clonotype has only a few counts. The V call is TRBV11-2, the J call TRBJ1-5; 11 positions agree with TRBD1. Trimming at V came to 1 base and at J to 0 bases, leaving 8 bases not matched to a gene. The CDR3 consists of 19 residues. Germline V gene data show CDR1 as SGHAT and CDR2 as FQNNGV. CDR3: CASSLGGTGGTYSNQPQHF. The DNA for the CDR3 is TGTGCCAGCAGCTTAGGGGGGACAGGGGGGACTTATAGCAATCAGCCCCAGCATTTT.

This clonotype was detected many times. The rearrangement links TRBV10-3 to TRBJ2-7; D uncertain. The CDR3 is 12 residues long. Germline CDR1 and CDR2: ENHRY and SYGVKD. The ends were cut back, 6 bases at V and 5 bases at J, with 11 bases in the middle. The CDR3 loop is CAISLGSNEQYF. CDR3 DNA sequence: TGTGCCATCAGCTTGGGCAGCAACGAGCAGTACTTC.

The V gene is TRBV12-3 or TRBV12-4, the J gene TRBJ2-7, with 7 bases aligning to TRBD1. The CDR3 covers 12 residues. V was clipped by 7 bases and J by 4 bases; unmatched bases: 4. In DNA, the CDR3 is TGTGCCAGCAAGGGGACAGCATACGAGCAGTACTTC. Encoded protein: CASKGTAYEQYF.

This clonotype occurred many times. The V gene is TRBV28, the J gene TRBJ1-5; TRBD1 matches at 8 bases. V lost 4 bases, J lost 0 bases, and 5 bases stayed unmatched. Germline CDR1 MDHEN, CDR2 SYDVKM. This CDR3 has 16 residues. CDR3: CASSSQGAHSNQPQHF. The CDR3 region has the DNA TGTGCCAGCAGTTCCCAGGGGGCCCATAGCAATCAGCCCCAGCATTTT. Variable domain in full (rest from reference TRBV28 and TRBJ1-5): DVKVTQSSRYLVKRTGEKVFLECVQDMDHENMFWYRQDPGLGLRLIYFSYDVKMKEKGDIPEGYSVSREKKERFSLILESASTNQTSMYLCASSSQGAHSNQPQHFGDGTRLSIL.

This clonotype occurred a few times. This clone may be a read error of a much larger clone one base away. As DNA, the CDR3 is TGTGCCGGCGAGTCCTCTGGAAACACCATATATTTT. It specifies CAGESSGNTIYF. This chain uses TRBV28 with TRBJ1-3; D gene ambiguous. Trimming took off 11 bases at V and 0 bases at J, with 8 bases between the two ends. CDR1 and CDR2 from the germline V gene are MDHEN and SYDVKM. The CDR3 runs to 12 residues.

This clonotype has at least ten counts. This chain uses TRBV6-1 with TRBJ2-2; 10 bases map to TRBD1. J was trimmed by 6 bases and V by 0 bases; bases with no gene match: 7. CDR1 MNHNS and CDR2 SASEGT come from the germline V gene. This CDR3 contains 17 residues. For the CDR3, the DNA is TGTGCCAGCAGTGAAGCCTATAGGACAGGGGGAGCCGGGGAGCTGTTTTTT. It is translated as CASSEAYRTGGAGELFF.

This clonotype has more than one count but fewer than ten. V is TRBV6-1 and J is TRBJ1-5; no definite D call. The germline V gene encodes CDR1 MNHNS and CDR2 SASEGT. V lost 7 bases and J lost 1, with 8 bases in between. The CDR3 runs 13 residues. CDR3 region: CASTTGSNQPQHF. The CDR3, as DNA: TGTGCCAGCACCACCGGGAGCAATCAGCCCCAGCATTTT.

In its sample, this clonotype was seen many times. The CDR3 reads CASSLKSTYEQYF. The CDR3 region has the DNA TGTGCCAGCAGCTTGAAATCCACCTACGAGCAGTACTTC. This chain connects TRBV7-8 to TRBJ2-7, with D unclear. Germline V gives CDR1 SGHVS, CDR2 FQNEAQ. V was pared by 3 bases and J by 2 bases, with 8 bases between. The CDR3 has 13 residues.

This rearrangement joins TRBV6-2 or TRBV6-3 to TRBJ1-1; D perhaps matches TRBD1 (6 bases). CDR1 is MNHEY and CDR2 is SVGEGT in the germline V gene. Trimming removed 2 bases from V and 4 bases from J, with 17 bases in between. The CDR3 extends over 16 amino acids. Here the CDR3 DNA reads TGTGCCAGCAGTTACGGGGTACAGGGAGGGGTCACTGAAGCTTTCTTT. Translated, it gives CASSYGVQGGVTEAFF.

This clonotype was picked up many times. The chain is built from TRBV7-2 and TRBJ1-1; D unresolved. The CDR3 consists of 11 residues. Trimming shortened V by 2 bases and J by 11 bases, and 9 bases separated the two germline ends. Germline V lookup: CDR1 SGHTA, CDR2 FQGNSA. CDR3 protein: CASSLWNAAFF. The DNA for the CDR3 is TGTGCCAGCAGCTTATGGAATGCGGCTTTCTTT.

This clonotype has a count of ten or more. The CDR3: CASSPAPTAGSLYGYTF. CDR3 DNA: TGTGCCAGCAGCCCCGCACCCACGGCAGGATCTCTCTATGGCTACACCTTC. The rearrangement joins TRBV4-2 to TRBJ1-2; D call uncertain. This CDR3 is 17 amino acids long. V was clipped by 4 bases and J by 4 bases, with 22 bases between them. CDR1 is LGHNA, CDR2 YNFKEQ, per germline.

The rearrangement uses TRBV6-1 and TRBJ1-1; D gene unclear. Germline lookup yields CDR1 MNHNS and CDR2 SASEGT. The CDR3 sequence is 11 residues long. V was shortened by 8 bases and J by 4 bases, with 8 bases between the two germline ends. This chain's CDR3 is CASPASTEAFF. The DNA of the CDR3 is TGTGCCAGCCCCGCCTCCACTGAAGCTTTCTTT.

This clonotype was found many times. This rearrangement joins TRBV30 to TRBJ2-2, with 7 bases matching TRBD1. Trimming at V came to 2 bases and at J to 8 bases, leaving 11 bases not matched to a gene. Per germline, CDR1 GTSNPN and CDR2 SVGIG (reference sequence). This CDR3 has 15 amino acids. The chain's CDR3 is CAWSPRDRVLGELFF. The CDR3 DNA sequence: TGTGCCTGGAGTCCCCGCGACAGGGTTTTGGGGGAGCTGTTTTTT.

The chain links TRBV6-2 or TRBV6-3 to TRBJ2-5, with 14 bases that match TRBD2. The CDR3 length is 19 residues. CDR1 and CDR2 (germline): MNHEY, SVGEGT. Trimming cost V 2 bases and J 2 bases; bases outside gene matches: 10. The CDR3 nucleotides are TGTGCCAGCAGTTACAAACAACCGGGACTAGCGGGAGTACAAGAGACCCAGTACTTC. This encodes CASSYKQPGLAGVQETQYF.

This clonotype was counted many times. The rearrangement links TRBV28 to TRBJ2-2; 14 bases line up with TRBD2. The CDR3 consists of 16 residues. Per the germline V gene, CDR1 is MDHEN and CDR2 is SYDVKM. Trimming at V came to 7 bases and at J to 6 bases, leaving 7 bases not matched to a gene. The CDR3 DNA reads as TGTGCCAGCACCAAACCGGGACTAGCGGGAGCCGGGGAGCTGTTTTTT. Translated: CASTKPGLAGAGELFF.

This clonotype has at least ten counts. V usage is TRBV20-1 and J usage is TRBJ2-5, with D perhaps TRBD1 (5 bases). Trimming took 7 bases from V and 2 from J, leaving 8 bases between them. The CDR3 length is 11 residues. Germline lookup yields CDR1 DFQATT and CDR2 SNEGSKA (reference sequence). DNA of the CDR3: TGCAGTGGGCACAGGCAAGAGACCCAGTACTTC. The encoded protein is CSGHRQETQYF.

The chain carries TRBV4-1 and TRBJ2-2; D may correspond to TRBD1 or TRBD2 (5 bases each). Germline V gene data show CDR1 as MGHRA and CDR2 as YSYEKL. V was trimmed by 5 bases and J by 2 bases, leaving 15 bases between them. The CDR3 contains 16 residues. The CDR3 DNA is TGCGCCAGCAGCTATCGATGGGGGAGCAACACCGGGGAGCTGTTTTTT. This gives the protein CASSYRWGSNTGELFF.

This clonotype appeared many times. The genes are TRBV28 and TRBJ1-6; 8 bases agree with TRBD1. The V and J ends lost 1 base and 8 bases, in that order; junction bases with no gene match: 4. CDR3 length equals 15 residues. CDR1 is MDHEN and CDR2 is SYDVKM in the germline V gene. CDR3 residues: CASSLSDRAYSPLHF. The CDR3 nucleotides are TGTGCCAGCAGTTTATCGGACAGGGCCTATTCACCCCTCCACTTT.

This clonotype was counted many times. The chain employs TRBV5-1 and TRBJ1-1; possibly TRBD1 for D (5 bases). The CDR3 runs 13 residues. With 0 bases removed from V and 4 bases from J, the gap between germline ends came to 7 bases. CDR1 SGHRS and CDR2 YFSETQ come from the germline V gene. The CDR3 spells CASSLGGPTEAFF. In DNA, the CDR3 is TGCGCCAGCAGCTTGGGGGGACCCACTGAAGCTTTCTTT.